This T cell receptor (beta chain) was sequenced for a study of T cell responses to AZD1222 COVID-19 vaccine. Concerning this clone: Its specificity is not known.

Sequencing was performed with immunoSEQ multiplex PCR; in TCRdb, only in-frame clones are kept and a portion is missing. The sample contains approximately 120,000 clones, 70% to 90% of which appear only once. Germline lookup yields CDR1 LNHDA and CDR2 SQIVND (reference sequence). Trimming at V came to 5 bases and at J to 2 bases, leaving 9 bases not matched to a gene. CDR3 size: 16 residues. Regarding the study as a whole: Mapped onto spike, vaccine-associated CD4 TCRs spanned it and were dominant at 160-218 and 743-854. When two AZD1222 doses had been given, Spike-specific TCR breadth and depth rose.

The sample was peripheral blood, taken on day 0 of MenACWY control vaccination. The genes are TRBV19 and TRBJ1-5, with 7 bases fitting TRBD1. This TCR was recovered from an adult in good health. The CDR3 loop reads CASSPTTGLGNQPQHF. In nucleotides, the CDR3 is TGTGCCAGTAGTCCCACGACAGGGTTGGGCAATCAGCCCCAGCATTTT.